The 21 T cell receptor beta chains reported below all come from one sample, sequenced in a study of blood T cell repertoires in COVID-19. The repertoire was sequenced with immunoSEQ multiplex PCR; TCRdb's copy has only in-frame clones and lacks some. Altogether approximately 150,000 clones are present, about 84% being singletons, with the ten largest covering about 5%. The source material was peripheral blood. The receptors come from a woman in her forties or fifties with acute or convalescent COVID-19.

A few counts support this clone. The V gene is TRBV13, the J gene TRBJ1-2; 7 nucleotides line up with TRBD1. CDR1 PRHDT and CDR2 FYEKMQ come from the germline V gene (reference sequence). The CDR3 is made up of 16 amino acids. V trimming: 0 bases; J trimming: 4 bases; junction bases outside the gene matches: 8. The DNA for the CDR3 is TGTGCCAGCAGCTTAGGCCCTGACAGGGCGACCTATGGCTACACCTTC. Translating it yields CASSLGPDRATYGYTF.

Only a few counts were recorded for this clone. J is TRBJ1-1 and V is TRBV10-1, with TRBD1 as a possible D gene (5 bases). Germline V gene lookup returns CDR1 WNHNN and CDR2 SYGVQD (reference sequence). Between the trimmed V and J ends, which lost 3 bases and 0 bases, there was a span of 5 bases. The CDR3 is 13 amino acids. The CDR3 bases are TGCGCCAGCAGTGAAGGGGTGAACACTGAAGCTTTCTTT. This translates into CASSEGVNTEAFF.

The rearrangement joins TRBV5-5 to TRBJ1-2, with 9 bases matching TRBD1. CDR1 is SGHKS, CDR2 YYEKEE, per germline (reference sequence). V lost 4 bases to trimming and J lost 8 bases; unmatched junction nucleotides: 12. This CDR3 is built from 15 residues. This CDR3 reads CASSPSGTGKGGYTF. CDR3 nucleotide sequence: TGTGCCAGCAGCCCATCCGGGACAGGGAAAGGCGGCTACACCTTC.

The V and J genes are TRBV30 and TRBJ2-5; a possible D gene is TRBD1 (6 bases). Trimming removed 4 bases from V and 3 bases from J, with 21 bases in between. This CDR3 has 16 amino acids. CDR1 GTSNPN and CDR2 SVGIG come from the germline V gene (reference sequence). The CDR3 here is CAWNIPLQGRKETQYF. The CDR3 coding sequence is TGTGCCTGGAATATCCCTCTCCAGGGGAGAAAAGAGACCCAGTACTTC.

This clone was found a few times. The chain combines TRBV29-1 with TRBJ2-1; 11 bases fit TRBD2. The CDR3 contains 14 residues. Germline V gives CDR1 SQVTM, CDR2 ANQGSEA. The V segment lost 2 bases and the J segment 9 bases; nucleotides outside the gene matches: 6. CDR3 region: CSVERASGGPEQFF. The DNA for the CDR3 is TGCAGCGTTGAAAGGGCTAGCGGGGGGCCTGAGCAGTTCTTC.

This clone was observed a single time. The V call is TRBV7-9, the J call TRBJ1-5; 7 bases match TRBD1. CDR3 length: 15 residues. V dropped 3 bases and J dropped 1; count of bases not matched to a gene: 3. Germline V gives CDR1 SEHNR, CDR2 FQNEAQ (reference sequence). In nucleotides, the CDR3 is TGTGCCAGCAGCTTGGTAGGGGGCAGCAATCAGCCCCAGCATTTT. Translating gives CASSLVGGSNQPQHF.

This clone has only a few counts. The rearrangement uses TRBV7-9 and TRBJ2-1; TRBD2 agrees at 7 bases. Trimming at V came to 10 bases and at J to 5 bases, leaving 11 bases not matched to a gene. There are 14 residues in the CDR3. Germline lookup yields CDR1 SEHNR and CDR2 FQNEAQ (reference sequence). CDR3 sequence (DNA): TGTGCCACCAGTGGAGCGGGGTCACACAATGAGCAGTTCTTC. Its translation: CATSGAGSHNEQFF.

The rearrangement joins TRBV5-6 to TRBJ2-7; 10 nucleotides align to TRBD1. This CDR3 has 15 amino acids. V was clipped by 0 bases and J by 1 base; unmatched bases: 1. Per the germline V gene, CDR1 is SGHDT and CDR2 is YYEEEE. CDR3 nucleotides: TGTGCCAGCAGCTTGGCGGGACAGGGGTCCTACGAGCAGTACTTC. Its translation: CASSLAGQGSYEQYF.

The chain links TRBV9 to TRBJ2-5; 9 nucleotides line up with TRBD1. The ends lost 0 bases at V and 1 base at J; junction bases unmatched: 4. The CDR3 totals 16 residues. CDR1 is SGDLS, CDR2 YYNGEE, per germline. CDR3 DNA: TGTGCCAGCAGCGTAGGGACAGGGGCAATCCAAGAGACCCAGTACTTC. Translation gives CASSVGTGAIQETQYF.

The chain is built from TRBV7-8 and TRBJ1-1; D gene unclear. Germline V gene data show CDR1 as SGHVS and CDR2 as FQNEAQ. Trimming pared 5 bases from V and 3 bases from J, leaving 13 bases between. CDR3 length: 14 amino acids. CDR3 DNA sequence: TGTGCCAGCAGCCTCTCGGGGAGGTACACTGAAGCTTTCTTT. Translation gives CASSLSGRYTEAFF.

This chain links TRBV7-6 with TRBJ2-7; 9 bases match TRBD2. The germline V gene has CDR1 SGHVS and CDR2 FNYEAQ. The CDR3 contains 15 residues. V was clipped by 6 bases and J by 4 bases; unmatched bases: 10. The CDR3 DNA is TGTGCCAGCAGAAAAGACCGCGGGGGGGCGTACGAGCAGTACTTC. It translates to CASRKDRGGAYEQYF.

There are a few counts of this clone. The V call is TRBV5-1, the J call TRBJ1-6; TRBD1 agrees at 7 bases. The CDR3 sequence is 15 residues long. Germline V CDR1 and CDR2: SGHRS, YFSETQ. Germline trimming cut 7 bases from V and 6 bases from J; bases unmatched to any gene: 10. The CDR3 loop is CASGTTGTANSPLHF. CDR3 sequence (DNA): TGCGCCAGCGGTACGACTGGGACAGCTAATTCACCCCTCCACTTT. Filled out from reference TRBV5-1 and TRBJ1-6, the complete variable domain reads KAGVTQTPRYLIKTRGQQVTLSCSPISGHRSVSWYQQTPGQGLQFLFEYFSETQRNKGNFPGRFSGRQFSNSRSEMNVSTLELGDSALYLCASGTTGTANSPLHFGNGTRLTVT.

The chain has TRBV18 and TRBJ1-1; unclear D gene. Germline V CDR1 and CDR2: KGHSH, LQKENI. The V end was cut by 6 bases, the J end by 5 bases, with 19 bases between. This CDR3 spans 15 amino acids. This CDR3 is CASSSDRGVRTEAFF. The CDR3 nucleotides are TGTGCCAGCTCCTCAGACCGCGGGGTGAGGACTGAAGCTTTCTTT.

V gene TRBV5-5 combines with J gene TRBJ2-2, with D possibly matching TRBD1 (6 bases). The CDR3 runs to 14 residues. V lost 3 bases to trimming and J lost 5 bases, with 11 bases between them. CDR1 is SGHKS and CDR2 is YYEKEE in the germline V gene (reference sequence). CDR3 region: CASSWDIQTGELFF. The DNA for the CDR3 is TGTGCCAGCAGCTGGGACATCCAGACCGGGGAGCTGTTTTTT.

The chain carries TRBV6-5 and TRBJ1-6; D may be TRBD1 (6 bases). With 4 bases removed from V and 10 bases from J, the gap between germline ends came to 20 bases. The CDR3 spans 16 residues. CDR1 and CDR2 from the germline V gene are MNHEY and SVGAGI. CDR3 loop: CASSSLGTSEGSPLHF. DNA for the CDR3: TGTGCCAGCAGTTCCCTTGGGACAAGTGAAGGATCACCCCTCCACTTT.

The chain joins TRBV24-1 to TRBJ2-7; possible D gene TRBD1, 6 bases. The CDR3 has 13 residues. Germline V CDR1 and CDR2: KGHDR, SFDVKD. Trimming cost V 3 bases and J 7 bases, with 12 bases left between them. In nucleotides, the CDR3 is TGTGCCACCAGTGATCCCCACAGGGAGGAGCAGTACTTC. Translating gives CATSDPHREEQYF.

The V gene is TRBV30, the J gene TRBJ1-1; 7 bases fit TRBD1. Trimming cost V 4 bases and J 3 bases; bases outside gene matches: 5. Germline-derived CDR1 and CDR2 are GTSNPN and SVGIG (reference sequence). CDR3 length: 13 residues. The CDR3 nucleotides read TGTGCCTGGAAAAAGCAGGGGGACACTGAAGCTTTCTTT. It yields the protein CAWKKQGDTEAFF.

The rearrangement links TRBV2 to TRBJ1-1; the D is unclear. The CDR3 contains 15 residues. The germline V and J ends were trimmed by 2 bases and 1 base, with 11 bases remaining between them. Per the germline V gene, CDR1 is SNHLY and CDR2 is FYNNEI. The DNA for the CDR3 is TGTGCCAGCAGTGAAAGGAGACTACAGAACACTGAAGCTTTCTTT. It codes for CASSERRLQNTEAFF.

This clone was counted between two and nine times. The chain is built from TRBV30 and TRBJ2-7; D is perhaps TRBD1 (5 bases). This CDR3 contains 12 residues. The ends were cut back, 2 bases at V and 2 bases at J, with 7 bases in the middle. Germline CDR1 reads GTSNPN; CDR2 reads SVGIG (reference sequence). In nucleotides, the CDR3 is TGTGCCTGGAGTAAGGGGACCTACGAGCAGTACTTC. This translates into CAWSKGTYEQYF.

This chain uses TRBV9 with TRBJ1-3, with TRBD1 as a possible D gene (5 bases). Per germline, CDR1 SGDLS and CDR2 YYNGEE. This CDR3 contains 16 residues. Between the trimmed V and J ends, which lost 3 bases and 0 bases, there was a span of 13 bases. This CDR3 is CASSEMGLISGNTIYF. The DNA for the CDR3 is TGTGCCAGCAGCGAGATGGGACTGATCTCTGGAAACACCATATATTTT.

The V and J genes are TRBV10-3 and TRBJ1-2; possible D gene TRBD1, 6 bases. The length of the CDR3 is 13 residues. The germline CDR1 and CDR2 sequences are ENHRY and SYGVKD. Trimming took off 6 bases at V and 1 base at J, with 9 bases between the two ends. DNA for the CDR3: TGTGCCATCAGCGCAGGGGTTAACTATGGCTACACCTTC. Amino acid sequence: CAISAGVNYGYTF.